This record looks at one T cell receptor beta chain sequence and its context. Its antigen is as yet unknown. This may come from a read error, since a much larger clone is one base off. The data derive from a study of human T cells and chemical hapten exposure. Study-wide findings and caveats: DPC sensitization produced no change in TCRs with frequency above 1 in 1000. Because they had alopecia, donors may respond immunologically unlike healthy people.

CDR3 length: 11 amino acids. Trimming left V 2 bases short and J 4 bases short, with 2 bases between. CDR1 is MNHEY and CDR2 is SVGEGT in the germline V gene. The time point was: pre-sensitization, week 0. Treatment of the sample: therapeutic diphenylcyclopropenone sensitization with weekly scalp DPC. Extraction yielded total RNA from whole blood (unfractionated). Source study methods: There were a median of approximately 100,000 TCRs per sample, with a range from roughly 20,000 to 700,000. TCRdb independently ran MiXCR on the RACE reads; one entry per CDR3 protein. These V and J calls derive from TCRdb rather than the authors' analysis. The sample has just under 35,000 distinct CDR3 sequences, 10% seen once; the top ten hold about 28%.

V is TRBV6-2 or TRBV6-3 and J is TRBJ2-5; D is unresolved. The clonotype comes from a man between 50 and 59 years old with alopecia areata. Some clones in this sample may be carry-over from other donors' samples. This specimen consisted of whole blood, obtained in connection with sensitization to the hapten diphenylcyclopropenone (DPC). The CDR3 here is CASSYGETQYF. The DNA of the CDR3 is TGTGCCAGCAGTTACGGAGAGACCCAGTACTTC.